A single sample gave rise to the 18 T cell receptor beta chains below, sequenced in a study of cytomegalovirus exposure and HLA in healthy donors. A multiplex PCR was run with 60 Vbeta primers and 13 Jbeta primers. TCRdb keeps only in-frame clones here, not all; method: immunoSEQ multiplex PCR. Of approximately 200,000 clones in the sample, approximately 81% are singletons; the top ten hold approximately 0.26%. The sample consisted of PBMCs. The receptors derive from a boy under 18 in good health and CMV-seronegative.

V gene TRBV28 combines with J gene TRBJ1-5; TRBD1 matches at 10 bases. With 5 bases clipped from V and 14 bases from J, the junction kept 9 bases outside the gene matches. Germline CDR1 reads MDHEN; CDR2 reads SYDVKM. The CDR3 is 13 amino acids. The CDR3 region has the DNA TGTGCCAGCAGTCCACCAAGACAGGGGGCAAAGCATTTT. Translated: CASSPPRQGAKHF.

The V call is TRBV13, the J call TRBJ2-7, with no clear D. The CDR3 has 13 residues. Germline values: CDR1 PRHDT, CDR2 FYEKMQ (reference sequence). V dropped 0 bases and J dropped 3 bases, with 6 bases sitting between them. Here the CDR3 DNA reads TGTGCCAGCAGCTTAGGTAGTGGCTACGAGCAGTACTTC. It translates to CASSLGSGYEQYF.

The rearrangement joins TRBV11-3 to TRBJ2-3, with D unresolved. This CDR3 has 13 residues. Looked up from germline, CDR1 is SGHNT and CDR2 is YENEEA. V gave up 6 bases and J gave up 0 bases, with 7 bases separating them. CDR3 DNA: TGTGCCAGCAGTCCTAATAGCACAGATACGCAGTATTTT. The encoded protein is CASSPNSTDTQYF.

The J gene is TRBJ2-2, the V gene TRBV6-5, with 14 bases matching TRBD2. This CDR3 has 15 residues. Germline CDR1 reads MNHEY; CDR2 reads SVGAGI. Trimming cost V 5 bases and J 9 bases; bases outside gene matches: 5. The CDR3 coding sequence is TGTGCCAGCAGTCGACTAGCGGGAGGGCCGTGGGAGCTGTTTTTT. Protein: CASSRLAGGPWELFF.

The chain uses TRBV5-1 and TRBJ2-7; the D is unclear. This CDR3 comprises 11 residues. Per germline, CDR1 SGHRS and CDR2 YFSETQ. Trimming removed 5 bases at V and 2 bases at J, with 5 bases between. CDR3 protein: CASSSTYEQYF. The CDR3 DNA reads as TGCGCCAGCAGTAGCACCTACGAGCAGTACTTC.

V and J are TRBV11-1 and TRBJ2-7, with D unresolved. This CDR3 is 12 amino acids long. CDR1 and CDR2 (germline): SGHAT, FQDESV (reference sequence). Deletions cut 3 bases from V and 0 bases from J, with 3 bases between. The CDR3, as DNA: TGTGCCAGCAGCTTTAACTCCTACGAGCAGTACTTC. Translation: CASSFNSYEQYF.

The chain combines TRBV4-1 with TRBJ2-7, with 7 bases lining up with TRBD2. Germline assignment: CDR1 MGHRA and CDR2 YSYEKL. The CDR3 consists of 17 residues. After removal of 0 bases from V and 4 bases from J, the junction contained 12 bases not matched to a gene. CDR3 in DNA: TGCGCCAGCAGCCAAGATGGGGGTGCGGGAGTCAGGTACGAGCAGTACTTC. This gives the protein CASSQDGGAGVRYEQYF.

This chain joins TRBV9 and TRBJ1-5; TRBD1 is a possible D gene (5 bases). From germline, CDR1 is SGDLS and CDR2 YYNGEE. Between the trimmed V and J ends, which lost 4 bases and 3 bases, there was a span of 14 bases. The CDR3 totals 15 residues. CDR3 sequence (DNA): TGTGCCAGCAGCTTCGGCGGGGCACCCAATCAGCCCCAGCATTTT. Its protein product is CASSFGGAPNQPQHF.

The J gene is TRBJ2-7, the V gene TRBV30; possibly TRBD2 for D (5 bases). This CDR3 contains 15 residues. Germline CDR1 is GTSNPN and CDR2 is SVGIG (reference sequence). Trimming took off 2 bases at V and 1 base at J, with 15 bases between the two ends. Written as DNA, the CDR3 is TGTGCCTGGAGTCTCCCGGCTAGCAGTTCCTACGAGCAGTACTTC. Protein product: CAWSLPASSSYEQYF.

The CDR3 spells CASGLSELRKETQYF. The CDR3 DNA reads TGTGCTAGTGGTTTGTCGGAGCTACGAAAAGAGACCCAGTACTTC. The chain recombines TRBV12-5 with TRBJ2-5, with unresolved D. Germline loops: CDR1 LGHNT, CDR2 FRNRAP. Between the trimmed V and J ends, which lost 2 bases and 3 bases, there was a span of 13 bases. This CDR3 has 15 residues.

This chain connects TRBV29-1 to TRBJ1-2; TRBD1 might be the D (5 bases). CDR1 is SQVTM and CDR2 is ANQGSEA in the germline V gene. With 6 bases removed from V and 4 bases from J, the gap between germline ends came to 18 bases. This CDR3 has 14 amino acids. The CDR3 nucleotides read TGCAGCGTAGAGCTTCTTGGACACACCTATGGCTACACCTTC. Its translation is CSVELLGHTYGYTF.

The chain joins TRBV19 to TRBJ1-1; 8 nucleotides line up with TRBD1. The CDR3 has 15 amino acids. V lost 7 bases and J lost 0; bases outside the gene matches: 7. Germline assignment: CDR1 LNHDA and CDR2 SQIVND (reference sequence). CDR3 region: CASMDRATVNTEAFF. The CDR3 nucleotides read TGTGCCAGTATGGACAGGGCAACGGTGAACACTGAAGCTTTCTTT.

V and J are TRBV12-5 and TRBJ2-1, with 7 bases fitting TRBD2. The J segment lost 7 bases and the V segment lost 3 bases, leaving 3 bases of the junction unmatched. Per the germline V gene, CDR1 is LGHNT and CDR2 is FRNRAP. CDR3 length: 13 amino acids. The DNA for the CDR3 is TGTGCTAGTGGTTTCTCCGGGGGGAATGAGCAGTTCTTC. Amino acid sequence: CASGFSGGNEQFF.

The chain links TRBV7-2 to TRBJ1-2; TRBD1 might be the D (6 bases). There are 13 residues in the CDR3. CDR1 and CDR2 (germline): SGHTA, FQGNSA. Trimming shortened V by 10 bases and J by 7 bases, and 19 bases separated the two germline ends. The DNA for the CDR3 is TGTGCCACGCACCGGATGGGGGCCAGTGGCTACACCTTC. This encodes CATHRMGASGYTF.

The chain combines TRBV2 with TRBJ2-5; D ambiguous. The CDR3 is made up of 10 amino acids. The V end was cut by 6 bases, the J end by 6 bases, with 5 bases between. CDR1 and CDR2 (germline): SNHLY, FYNNEI. The CDR3, as DNA: TGTGCCAGCAGGGCAAAGACCCAGTACTTC. This translates into CASRAKTQYF.

The J gene is TRBJ2-2, the V gene TRBV30; D call uncertain. Trimming left V 2 bases short and J 6 bases short, with 7 bases between. CDR3 length equals 12 residues. Germline CDR1 is GTSNPN and CDR2 is SVGIG (reference sequence). The CDR3 DNA reads as TGTGCCTGGAGTTGGAGAGCCGGGGAGCTGTTTTTT. Its translation: CAWSWRAGELFF.

This chain connects TRBV2 to TRBJ2-6; D not certain. The CDR3 runs 16 residues. Germline-derived CDR1 and CDR2 are SNHLY and FYNNEI. Deletions cut 1 base from V and 2 bases from J, with 9 bases between. The DNA of the CDR3 is TGTGCCAGCAGTGAAGGGCCTAGAACTGGGGCCAACGTCCTGACTTTC. Amino acids: CASSEGPRTGANVLTF.

This clone occurred a few times. The chain has TRBV7-9 and TRBJ1-4; D gene uncertain. The CDR3 consists of 10 residues. V was pared by 6 bases and J by 11 bases, with 7 bases between. Germline CDR1 SEHNR, CDR2 FQNEAQ (reference sequence). The CDR3 DNA follows: TGTGCCAGCAGGGTGCGGAAACTGTTTTTT. Its translation is CASRVRKLFF.